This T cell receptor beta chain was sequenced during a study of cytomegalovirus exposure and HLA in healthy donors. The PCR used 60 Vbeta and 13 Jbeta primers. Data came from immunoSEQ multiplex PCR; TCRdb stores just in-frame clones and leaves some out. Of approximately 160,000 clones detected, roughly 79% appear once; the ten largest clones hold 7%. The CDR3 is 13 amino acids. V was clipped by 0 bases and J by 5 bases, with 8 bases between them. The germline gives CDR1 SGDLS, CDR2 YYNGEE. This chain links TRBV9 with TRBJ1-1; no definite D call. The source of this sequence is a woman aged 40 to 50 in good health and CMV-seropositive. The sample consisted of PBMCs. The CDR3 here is CASSVGGATEAFF. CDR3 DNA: TGTGCCAGCAGCGTAGGGGGAGCAACTGAAGCTTTCTTT.